Listed here are 17 T cell receptor beta chains from one sample, sequenced in a study of T cells of healthy individuals. TCRdb independently ran MiXCR on the 5' RACE reads; one entry per CDR3 protein. The table has approximately 58,000 distinct CDR3 sequences, 14% to 15% seen once. These TCRs come from a human donor in good health.

At least ten counts were recorded for this clonotype. The rearrangement links TRBV24-1 to TRBJ2-6; a weak D match, TRBD2 (5 bases). Trimming shortened V by 1 base and J by 0 bases, and 12 bases separated the two germline ends. Germline V lookup: CDR1 KGHDR, CDR2 SFDVKD. The CDR3 is made up of 18 amino acids. The CDR3 bases are TGTGCCACCAGTGATTTTGAAGCGGATAACTCTGGGGCCAACGTCCTGACTTTC. Protein product: CATSDFEADNSGANVLTF.

As regards this clonotype: A much larger clone lies a single base off, so this may be a read error. CDR3 in amino acids: CASSDLPSGLTTGELFF. DNA for the CDR3: TGTGCCAGCAGTGACCTACCGTCGGGACTCACCACCGGGGAGCTGTTTTTT. V gene TRBV6-1 combines with J gene TRBJ2-2, with D possibly TRBD2 on 6 matching bases. This CDR3 region has 17 residues. Germline lookup yields CDR1 MNHNS and CDR2 SASEGT. Trimming took 3 bases from V and 4 from J, leaving 18 bases between them.

This clonotype was recorded at least ten times. The chain links TRBV19 to TRBJ2-3, with unresolved D. CDR1 is LNHDA, CDR2 SQIVND, per germline (reference sequence). The CDR3 length is 17 residues. The germline V and J ends were trimmed by 0 bases and 4 bases, with 17 bases remaining between them. The CDR3 bases are TGTGCCAGTAGTATAGATCAAGACTCGCTGGGCCCAGATACGCAGTATTTT. It codes for CASSIDQDSLGPDTQYF.

The chain has TRBV5-1 and TRBJ2-5; 8 nucleotides align to TRBD2. The CDR3 loop spans 16 amino acids. Germline CDR1 and CDR2: SGHRS and YFSETQ. V lost 5 bases and J lost 4; bases outside the gene matches: 13. The DNA for the CDR3 is TGCGCCAGCAGACCGGGAGGGATCGGGGTCGCAGAGACCCAGTACTTC. It yields the protein CASRPGGIGVAETQYF.

In its sample, this clonotype was seen a few times. The chain has TRBV6-6 and TRBJ2-2; D unresolved. CDR3 length: 17 amino acids. Germline values: CDR1 MNHNY, CDR2 SVGAGI (reference sequence). The V end lost 10 bases, the J end lost 4 bases, and 25 bases lay between the germline ends. The CDR3 region has the DNA TGTGCCACCTATGCCCAGGATTTGCTGATGGGCACCGGGGAGCTGTTTTTT. Its translation is CATYAQDLLMGTGELFF.

The chain uses TRBV20-1 and TRBJ2-4; D ambiguous. The CDR3 spans 14 residues. Germline-derived CDR1 and CDR2 are DFQATT and SNEGSKA (reference sequence). V dropped 4 bases and J dropped 0 bases, with 10 bases sitting between them. The CDR3 DNA reads TGCAGTGCTATATTAGATCTAGCCAAAAACATTCAGTACTTC. Protein sequence: CSAILDLAKNIQYF.

This clonotype was observed at least ten times. The rearrangement joins TRBV30 to TRBJ2-3, with 9 nucleotides matching TRBD2. Germline V gene sequence: CDR1 GTSNPN, CDR2 SVGIG (reference sequence). V lost 0 bases and J lost 3; bases outside the gene matches: 13. There are 18 residues in the CDR3. CDR3 DNA: TGTGCCTGGAGTGTTTTTAGCGGGAGTTTTGAGGAAACAGATACGCAGTATTTT. It yields the protein CAWSVFSGSFEETDTQYF.

This clonotype was observed a few times. The CDR3 region has the DNA TGCGCCAGCAGCTTGGGACAGACCTATAATTCACCCCTCCACTTT. This codes for CASSLGQTYNSPLHF. This chain links TRBV5-1 with TRBJ1-6; possibly TRBD1 for D (5 bases). CDR3 size: 15 residues. Deletions cut 0 bases from V and 2 bases from J, with 6 bases between. Germline lookup yields CDR1 SGHRS and CDR2 YFSETQ.

This clonotype showed up many times. The genes are TRBV10-3 and TRBJ2-5, with 10 bases fitting TRBD2. This CDR3 has 17 residues. The V and J ends lost 7 bases and 4 bases, in that order; junction bases with no gene match: 15. Germline CDR1 reads ENHRY; CDR2 reads SYGVKD. The CDR3: CAIKGGVAGGPGETQYF. The CDR3 DNA follows: TGTGCCATCAAGGGAGGAGTAGCGGGGGGCCCGGGAGAGACCCAGTACTTC.

This clonotype was observed a few times. J is TRBJ2-4 and V is TRBV7-2, with TRBD2 matching over 8 bases. The germline CDR1 and CDR2 sequences are SGHTA and FQGNSA. The CDR3 length is 16 residues. J lost 1 base, V lost 1 base, and 3 bases had no gene match. The CDR3 is CASSLVAGRAKNIQYF. CDR3 coding DNA: TGTGCCAGCAGCTTAGTAGCGGGAAGGGCCAAAAACATTCAGTACTTC.

The CDR3 is CASSLDIGMNTEAFF. CDR3 bases: TGCGCCAGCAGCTTGGATATAGGGATGAACACTGAAGCTTTCTTT. The rearrangement joins TRBV5-1 to TRBJ1-1; no definite D call. V gave up 0 bases and J gave up 0 bases, with 9 bases separating them. This CDR3 region has 15 residues. The V gene's germline CDR1 is SGHRS and CDR2 YFSETQ.

This chain connects TRBV27 to TRBJ1-1, with D uncertain. CDR1 is MNHEY and CDR2 is SMNVEV in the germline V gene (reference sequence). This CDR3 comprises 15 residues. Trimming stripped 2 bases from V and 3 bases from J, with 13 bases between. CDR3 residues: CASSLSLGSDTEAFF. The CDR3 bases are TGTGCCAGCAGTTTAAGTCTGGGTTCGGACACTGAAGCTTTCTTT.

The CDR3 sequence is CASSQVAGVADTQYF. The CDR3 DNA is TGCGCCAGCAGCCAAGTCGCAGGGGTCGCAGATACGCAGTATTTT. This chain joins TRBV4-1 and TRBJ2-3; possible D gene TRBD1, 6 bases. This CDR3 has 15 amino acids. The V end lost 1 base, the J end lost 4 bases, and 12 bases lay between the germline ends. Germline V gene data show CDR1 as MGHRA and CDR2 as YSYEKL.

This clonotype was observed many times. The chain joins TRBV29-1 to TRBJ1-2; TRBD1 is a possible D gene (5 bases). This CDR3 is 12 amino acids long. Germline V lookup: CDR1 SQVTM, CDR2 ANQGSEA. With 4 bases removed from V and 7 bases from J, the gap between germline ends came to 13 bases. The CDR3 coding sequence is TGCAGCGTTGGGAGGCAGGGCGGTGGCTACACCTTC. Translation gives CSVGRQGGGYTF.

J is TRBJ2-5 and V is TRBV3-1; 9 positions agree with TRBD2. The CDR3 loop spans 16 amino acids. Germline V gene sequence: CDR1 LGHDT, CDR2 YNNKEL (reference sequence). Germline trimming cut 2 bases from V and 5 bases from J; bases unmatched to any gene: 9. CDR3 region: CASSQFTSGGRETQYF. As DNA, the CDR3 is TGTGCCAGCAGCCAATTCACCAGCGGGGGGCGTGAGACCCAGTACTTC.

This clonotype was counted at least ten times. V is TRBV28 and J is TRBJ1-5; 9 positions match TRBD1. This CDR3 spans 16 amino acids. V gave up 6 bases and J gave up 2 bases; unmatched junction bases: 8. CDR1 and CDR2 from the germline V gene are MDHEN and SYDVKM. The CDR3 DNA follows: TGTGCCAGCAGACGGGGACAGGGCGAAGGCAATCAGCCCCAGCATTTT. Amino acid sequence: CASRRGQGEGNQPQHF.

In its sample, this clonotype was seen a few times. V usage is TRBV12-3 or TRBV12-4 and J usage is TRBJ2-7; 12 positions match TRBD2. This CDR3 is built from 16 residues. Trimming cost V 6 bases and J 4 bases; bases outside gene matches: 10. The CDR3 loop reads CASSPRTSGKVYEQYF. CDR3 nucleotides: TGTGCCAGCAGCCCCCGGACTAGCGGGAAGGTGTACGAGCAGTACTTC.